Described below is a single TCR beta chain sequence and its context. What antigen it recognizes has not been identified. No much larger clonotype is one base removed from it; base qualities were not supplied. The sample is drawn from a study of cytomegalovirus exposure and HLA in healthy donors (TCRdb year 2017). Looking at the study overall: In an earlier analysis of under 750 of the donors, 250 to 350 Gb of sequence data and 100 million or so unique TCR beta sequences from some 170 million T cells were reported. About 330 gigabases of sequencing data and 91 million or so unique TCR sequences made up an early release that covered 500 to 650 HLA-typed donors. Of the approximately 400 genotyped donors, over 65% fell in the genetic ancestry cluster associated with self-reported Caucasian donors. The study aimed to test whether signatures of past pathogen exposure could be identified by cataloging public T cell receptors. The T cell repertoires of under 750 subjects were profiled by immunosequencing and related to cytomegalovirus serostatus. A separate validation cohort of approximately 120 different subjects was used in addition to the approximately 670-subject first cohort. To predict cytomegalovirus infection status, the study brought together high-throughput TCR immunosequencing, statistical association of individual TCRs with disease status, and machine learning. To study patterns of TCR occurrence, a later analysis re-analyzed previously published TCR beta repertoires from 600 to 750 donors and added high-resolution HLA genotyping. The later analysis used no new phenotypic data to find candidate immune exposures, relying instead on TCR beta sequences and their occurrence across donors. To decide whether each TCR beta V gene segment behaved as functional or pseudogenic, an earlier analysis of fewer than 750 of the donors relied on high-throughput TCR beta sequencing. Alongside the repertoire data, information on donor age, sex, ethnicity and CMV serostatus was compiled. Genome-wide SNP genotypes for about three fifths of the roughly 670 donors were used in a later genetic analysis, which treated that subset as a discovery cohort. All discovery cohort repertoires had been generated on a single sequencing platform. HLA typing covered class I and class II loci at four-digit resolution. Typing coverage differed by locus: A, B, C, DRB1 and DQB1 were typed in roughly 620-630 donors, DQA1 in approximately 520, DPA1 in over 600, and DPB1 in roughly 470. Five DR-DQ haplotypes were treated as single units for association and clustering because of strong linkage in the cohort. Across 398 genotyped donors of the cohort, an average of 235,054 unique TCR beta nucleotide sequences per donor were sequenced, and approximately 19% of those sequences were non-productive. What the study reported, not specific to this receptor: Because counts were too low, more than 15 rarely observed V segments, including chromosome 9 orphons, were excluded from the earlier analysis of under 650 of the donors. This cohort had only TCR beta chains sequenced, and the lack of alpha or paired-chain data limited which features could be detected. A cluster of highly shared sequence variants was judged likely to be a technical artifact of the sequencing pipeline. An association between a missense DCLRE1C variant and V-gene and J-gene trimming of TCR beta chains was found in a later genetic analysis and replicated in an independent cohort. In a later analysis, HLA-associated TCR beta chains showed more clonal expansion and lower generation probabilities than non-associated chains that were equally common. It was suggested by the authors that the approach could potentially be generalized to other disease states and immunological phenotypes. Presence/absence analyses assumed roughly uniform sequencing depth across donors, an assumption that may not hold. The study gave a list of 150 to 200 TCR beta chains associated with cytomegalovirus. Broadly in line with IMGT annotations, most TCR beta V segments showed up in productive rearrangements about 90% or about 30% of the time in an earlier analysis of 450 to 600 of the donors. The classifier was reported to diagnose cytomegalovirus status with high specificity and sensitivity in both the original and validation cohorts. Three of the identified cytomegalovirus-associated TCR beta chains were confirmed in vitro to be specific for cytomegalovirus antigens. In a later genetic analysis, fewer N-insertions in productive TCRs were reported among donors in an Asian-associated ancestry cluster than the approximately 670-donor mean. Because the 87-base-pair reads could not distinguish some IMGT-functional V segments, including TRBV6-2 and TRBV6-3, those segments were excluded. A further reported finding was that TCR beta sequences accurately predicted the HLA-A and HLA-B alleles for most subjects in the first cohort. Several of the top co-occurrence clusters appeared to be linked to parvovirus B19, influenza, CMV and Epstein-Barr virus, according to a later analysis. Specific HLA alleles were associated with some 15,000 TCR beta sequences at a false discovery rate of 0.05 in a later analysis. Because HLA typing was missing for some donors at each locus, association tests included only the typed subset. While some public TCRs were present in many individuals, most TCR sequences turned up only very rarely across donors. Correlated functional status among segregating V segments might be attributable to linkage disequilibrium, but an unknown experimental factor could not be ruled out. Immune exposure information for the cohort was limited to CMV serostatus. In a later analysis, TCR association rates were found to vary across HLA loci, with the most associated TCRs seen for DRB1 alleles and the fewest for HLA-C alleles. Assigning TCR associations to individual alleles was difficult when HLA alleles, especially DR and DQ, strongly co-occurred. Most CMV-associated TCR beta chains appeared to be HLA-restricted in a later analysis, and the HLA associations seemed to be driven largely by CMV exposure.

For CDR1 and CDR2, the germline V gene lists SGHRS and YFSETQ. V loses 5 bases, J loses 3 bases, and the germline ends lie 9 bases apart. Reading from cysteine to phenylalanine, the CDR3 counts 13 amino acids. Only the CDR3 part of the read is kept: 39 bases, read in frame from the first base. Libraries were constructed by the immunoSEQ multiplex PCR assay. For the multiplex PCR, a mixture combining 60 forward primers for TCR Vbeta segments and 13 reverse primers for TCR Jbeta segments was used. The CDR3 region of rearranged TCR beta genes was amplified from genomic DNA with a multiplex PCR assay. Amplified TCR beta libraries were sequenced as 87-base-pair reads on the Illumina HiSeq System. Regarding the original processing steps: Across the roughly 700 repertoires, a later analysis counted tens of millions of unique TCR beta chains, 8.5 million to 12 million of which were shared by at least two donors. A nearest-neighbor algorithm error-corrected the raw reads and collapsed the reads into unique sequences, merging closely related sequences to remove PCR and sequencing errors. Alignment of CDR3 sequences to IMGT reference sequences was used to assign V, D and J gene segments. For a sequence to be retained, at least a six-nucleotide match to both a V gene segment and a J gene segment was required. A rearrangement counted as productive if the CDR3 had no stop codons and remained in frame with V and J, and every other rearrangement counted as non-productive. Following IMGT convention, CDR3 was defined as the stretch from the second conserved V-encoded cysteine to the conserved J-encoded phenylalanine. Sequences without an unambiguous match to a single V gene segment were excluded from the earlier analysis of approximately 600 of the donors. In an earlier analysis of 587 of the donors, V segments were called functional above 56.7% productive rearrangements and were called segregating when the between-donor standard deviation exceeded 5%. A statistical classification framework was built for diagnosing cytomegalovirus status from the catalog of TCR beta chain sequences. In a later analysis, V and J genes were assigned by comparing TCR nucleotide sequences against IMGT/GENE-DB human TR gene sequences. The TCRdist pipeline was used in a later analysis to assign CDR3 sequences and most-parsimonious VDJ recombination scenarios. In a later analysis, every TCR beta chain was defined by the combination of its CDR3 amino acid sequence and its V-gene family, and reads without a unique V-gene family were dropped. In a later analysis, approximately 640 highly shared, low-generation-probability nucleotide sequences were removed to address suspected cross-contamination and a sequencing artifact. In a later analysis, a clonal expansion index was calculated for each public chain from normalized within-repertoire ranks of inferred template counts. Generation probabilities in a later analysis came from a VDJ recombination model fitted to out-of-frame rearrangements, and those results were checked against IGoR. A later analysis scored TCR-TCR, TCR-HLA and TCR-CMV co-occurrence with hypergeometric tests, applying a repertoire-size bias correction to TCR pairs. In a later analysis, false discovery rates were estimated by permuting HLA or CMV assignments 20 times. In a later analysis, co-occurring TCRs were grouped using DBSCAN, with TCRdist sequence similarity added in when clustering inside HLA-allele-positive subsets. Repertoires with fewer than 30,000 or more than 120,000 public chains were left out of co-occurrence clustering, as were about 5 repertoires with anomalous nucleotide sharing. Held by TCRdb, this immuneACCESS table contains in-frame sequences only and omits some clones. Under half of the omission traces to an unresolved V gene where checked; the cause of the rest is unknown. V and J calls and clone size are as listed in that table; D and trimming were resolved from the DNA. Present in this sample are nearly 200,000 clones, over 65% of which were seen just once. Roughly 0.095% of the sample goes to the ten largest clones.

The cohort comprised approximately 700 healthy bone marrow donors. At the time of sampling, all cohort members were nominally healthy, though unrecorded immune exposures were likely present. The donor tested CMV seronegative and was one of the 352 seronegative cohort members. A peripheral blood sample was collected from each donor, and TCR beta sequencing was performed on peripheral blood mononuclear cells. Genomic DNA extraction from the blood cell samples was performed with the Qiagen DNeasy Blood Extraction Kit. This receptor was taken from a boy younger than 10 in good health and CMV-seronegative. The chain is assembled from TRBV5-1 and TRBJ1-5, with the D segment identity uncertain. The sample consisted of PBMCs. The CDR3: CASSLSSNQPQHF. Here is the DNA: TGCGCCAGCAGTCTCAGTTCCAATCAGCCCCAGCATTTT.